The next 10 T cell receptor beta chains were all read from a single sample in a study of T cell responses to AZD1222 COVID-19 vaccine. Clones were read by immunoSEQ multiplex PCR, and TCRdb kept only the in-frame ones, dropping some. The sample contains 95,000 to 150,000 clones, around 80% of which appear only once. The sequences come from peripheral blood, collected 28 days after the second AZD1222 dose. Receptors were obtained from an adult who received the AZD1222 COVID-19 vaccine.

The rearrangement uses TRBV3-1 (or the pseudogene TRBV3-2) and TRBJ2-7; no definite D call. The CDR3 totals 11 residues. In germline, CDR1 is LGHDT, CDR2 YNNKEL (reference sequence). Trimming removed 0 bases from V and 6 bases from J, with 3 bases in between. CDR3 DNA: TGTGCCAGCAGCCAAGAAAGCGAGCAGTACTTC. This encodes CASSQESEQYF.

The chain uses TRBV19 and TRBJ1-1; D is perhaps TRBD1 (6 bases). CDR1 and CDR2 from the germline V gene are LNHDA and SQIVND (reference sequence). CDR3 size: 18 residues. Trimming took off 1 base at V and 4 bases at J, with 22 bases between the two ends. CDR3 sequence: CASSIVEQGMGPGTEAFF. For the CDR3, the DNA is TGTGCCAGTAGTATAGTAGAGCAGGGGATGGGGCCGGGCACTGAAGCTTTCTTT.

This chain links TRBV19 with TRBJ2-5; D gene uncertain. The CDR3 spans 11 residues. The germline V gene encodes CDR1 LNHDA and CDR2 SQIVND (reference sequence). V lost 5 bases and J 4 bases, leaving 5 bases between the germline ends. The CDR3 nucleotides read TGTGCCAGTAGTTCCGGAGAGACCCAGTACTTC. Translating gives CASSSGETQYF.

This sequence joins TRBV6-5 and TRBJ1-6, with unresolved D. This CDR3 is built from 15 residues. V was pared by 6 bases and J by 4 bases, with 13 bases between. Germline CDR1 is MNHEY and CDR2 is SVGAGI. The CDR3 DNA reads as TGTGCCAGCAGCGCGATTCGGGGATATAATTCACCCCTCCACTTT. It yields the protein CASSAIRGYNSPLHF.

V gene TRBV11-2 combines with J gene TRBJ1-2; TRBD1 is a possible D gene (5 bases). Looked up from germline, CDR1 is SGHAT and CDR2 is FQNNGV. V dropped 5 bases and J dropped 4 bases, with 14 bases sitting between them. The CDR3 covers 14 residues. The CDR3 reads CASSPNYRFYGYTF. The CDR3 DNA follows: TGTGCCAGCAGCCCTAACTACAGGTTCTATGGCTACACCTTC.

V usage is TRBV28 and J usage is TRBJ2-6, with D tentatively TRBD1 or TRBD2 (6 bases each). V was clipped by 3 bases and J by 4 bases, with 13 bases between them. This CDR3 has 16 amino acids. Germline lookup yields CDR1 MDHEN and CDR2 SYDVKM. CDR3 nucleotide sequence: TGTGCCAGCAGTTTGATAGGGGGGACCGGGGCCAACGTCCTGACTTTC. This gives the protein CASSLIGGTGANVLTF. Complete variable domain (other parts from reference TRBV28 and TRBJ2-6): DVKVTQSSRYLVKRTGEKVFLECVQDMDHENMFWYRQDPGLGLRLIYFSYDVKMKEKGDIPEGYSVSREKKERFSLILESASTNQTSMYLCASSLIGGTGANVLTFGAGSRLTVL.

This rearrangement joins TRBV12-3 or TRBV12-4 to TRBJ1-4; 7 nucleotides agree with TRBD1. The trim removed 6 bases at V and 7 bases at J, leaving 5 bases unmatched. This CDR3 is 13 amino acids long. The CDR3 nucleotides read TGTGCCAGCAGGGGGACAGTTGTTGAAAAACTGTTTTTT. This codes for CASRGTVVEKLFF.

This chain connects TRBV6-5 to TRBJ1-2; tentative D call: TRBD1 (5 bases). CDR1 and CDR2 (germline): MNHEY, SVGAGI. The CDR3 sequence is 16 residues long. Trimming removed 2 bases at V and 4 bases at J, with 17 bases between. The CDR3, as DNA: TGTGCCAGCAGTTACGGGGGTGGGGAGGGGACCTATGGCTACACCTTC. Protein product: CASSYGGGEGTYGYTF.

The CDR3 nucleotides are TGTGCCAGTAGTGGTAGGGACAGGGGGTTAAGCAATGAGCAGTTCTTC. This translates into CASSGRDRGLSNEQFF. J is TRBJ2-1 and V is TRBV19; 11 bases agree with TRBD1. The V segment lost 5 bases and the J segment 6 bases; nucleotides outside the gene matches: 9. The CDR3 contains 16 residues. Germline CDR1 reads LNHDA; CDR2 reads SQIVND (reference sequence). Full variable domain (missing parts from reference TRBV19 and TRBJ2-1): DGGITQSPKYLFRKEGQNVTLSCEQNLNHDAMYWYRQDPGQGLRLIYYSQIVNDFQKGDIAEGYSVSREKKESFPLTVTSAQKNPTAFYLCASSGRDRGLSNEQFFGPGTRLTVL.

The rearrangement joins TRBV5-1 to TRBJ2-2; D is undetermined. The CDR3 contains 14 residues. The V and J ends lost 4 bases and 0 bases respectively, with 7 bases between them. CDR1 and CDR2 (germline): SGHRS, YFSETQ. CDR3 in amino acids: CASSQTANTGELFF. The CDR3 DNA sequence: TGCGCCAGCAGCCAGACCGCGAACACCGGGGAGCTGTTTTTT. The full variable domain, its missing parts supplied by reference TRBV5-1 and TRBJ2-2, is KAGVTQTPRYLIKTRGQQVTLSCSPISGHRSVSWYQQTPGQGLQFLFEYFSETQRNKGNFPGRFSGRQFSNSRSEMNVSTLELGDSALYLCASSQTANTGELFFGEGSRLTVL.